This is a list of T cell receptor beta chains from one sample in a study of cytomegalovirus exposure and HLA in healthy donors. Clones were sequenced by immunoSEQ multiplex PCR, and TCRdb holds only the in-frame ones, with some missing. Of about 67,000 clones detected, approximately 90% appear once; the ten largest clones hold 9.5% to 13%. The sample consisted of PBMCs. The receptor set was obtained from a woman under 40 in good health and CMV-seropositive. The CDR3 runs from the conserved cysteine through the conserved F or W. Each record gives: clone size, V gene, CDR3 length, J gene, D gene, CDR3 DNA, CDR3 protein. A D gene is named only where the DNA matches it firmly. Clone size is stated in some rows and not others, as once, few, many or a class when expanded.

abundance: -; v_gene: TRBV7-8; len: 12; j_gene: TRBJ2-1; d_gene: -; CDR3nt: TGTGCCAGCAGCTTACAGGTGGATGAGCAGTTCTTC; CDR3aa: CASSLQVDEQFF
abundance: -; v_gene: TRBV5-1; len: 13; j_gene: TRBJ1-5; d_gene: TRBD1; CDR3nt: TGCGCCAGCAGCTTGTCCGACAGGGAGCCCCAGCATTTT; CDR3aa: CASSLSDREPQHF
abundance: -; v_gene: TRBV28; len: 11; j_gene: TRBJ2-7; d_gene: -; CDR3nt: TGTGCCAGCAGTCCTTACTACGAGCAGTACTTC; CDR3aa: CASSPYYEQYF
abundance: once; v_gene: TRBV18; len: 13; j_gene: TRBJ1-1; d_gene: -; CDR3nt: TGTGCCAGCTCACCAAGGGAGGACACTGAAGCTTTCTTT; CDR3aa: CASSPREDTEAFF
abundance: -; v_gene: TRBV7-9; len: 19; j_gene: TRBJ2-1; d_gene: TRBD2; CDR3nt: TGTGCCAGCAGCTGGCCGGGACTAGTCGCTGCAACTTCGTACAATGAGCAGTTCTTC; CDR3aa: CASSWPGLVAATSYNEQFF
abundance: few; v_gene: TRBV7-2; len: 16; j_gene: TRBJ2-1; d_gene: TRBD2; CDR3nt: TGTGCCAGCAGCTTTACGAGACTAGCGCGTGACAATGAGCAGTTCTTC; CDR3aa: CASSFTRLARDNEQFF
abundance: -; v_gene: TRBV19; len: 15; j_gene: TRBJ2-1; d_gene: -; CDR3nt: TGTGCCAGTAGCCCAGCGGAGTATCGTCCCAATGAGCAGTTCTTC; CDR3aa: CASSPAEYRPNEQFF
abundance: -; v_gene: TRBV27; len: 12; j_gene: TRBJ2-7; d_gene: -; CDR3nt: TGTGCCAGCAGCCCCTCAGGGTACGAGCAGTACTTC; CDR3aa: CASSPSGYEQYF
abundance: -; v_gene: TRBV19; len: 17; j_gene: TRBJ2-2; d_gene: TRBD2; CDR3nt: TGTGCCAGTAGTCTGGGGAGGGCCACGGGGAGGACCGGGGAGCTGTTTTTT; CDR3aa: CASSLGRATGRTGELFF
abundance: -; v_gene: TRBV28; len: 19; j_gene: TRBJ2-6; d_gene: TRBD1; CDR3nt: TGTGCCAGCAGTTTAGGGTGGGGACAGTCCTACTCTGGGGCCAACGTCCTGACTTTC; CDR3aa: CASSLGWGQSYSGANVLTF
abundance: -; v_gene: TRBV27; len: 18; j_gene: TRBJ2-7; d_gene: TRBD2; CDR3nt: TGTGCCAGCAGTCCCACTGCCGGGGGACTAGCGGTATCCTACGAGCAGTACTTC; CDR3aa: CASSPTAGGLAVSYEQYF
abundance: once; v_gene: TRBV11-2; len: 16; j_gene: TRBJ2-7; d_gene: TRBD2; CDR3nt: TGTGCCAGCAGCTGGAGCGCGGGAGGGGTAGCCTACGAGCAGTACTTC; CDR3aa: CASSWSAGGVAYEQYF
abundance: -; v_gene: TRBV7-9; len: 14; j_gene: TRBJ1-1; d_gene: -; CDR3nt: TGTGCCAGCAGATTCACAGGGTCGGACACTGAAGCTTTCTTT; CDR3aa: CASRFTGSDTEAFF
abundance: -; v_gene: TRBV7-6; len: 14; j_gene: TRBJ1-4; d_gene: TRBD1; CDR3nt: TGTGCCAGCAGCCTTGGGACAGGGGGTGAAAAACTGTTTTTT; CDR3aa: CASSLGTGGEKLFF
abundance: -; v_gene: TRBV27; len: 12; j_gene: TRBJ1-1; d_gene: -; CDR3nt: TGTGCCAGCAGTACAGGGAACACTGAAGCTTTCTTT; CDR3aa: CASSTGNTEAFF
abundance: once; v_gene: TRBV7-2; len: 12; j_gene: TRBJ2-1; d_gene: -; CDR3nt: TGTGCCAGCAGCGGGACTTTCAATGAGCAGTTCTTC; CDR3aa: CASSGTFNEQFF
abundance: -; v_gene: TRBV27; len: 14; j_gene: TRBJ1-1; d_gene: -; CDR3nt: TGTGCCAGCAGTTTCGGGGGTTGGAACACTGAAGCTTTCTTT; CDR3aa: CASSFGGWNTEAFF
abundance: -; v_gene: TRBV5-1; len: 15; j_gene: TRBJ2-5; d_gene: TRBD1; CDR3nt: TGCGCCAGCAGCTTCTTAGGACAGGGGTCAGAGACCCAGTACTTC; CDR3aa: CASSFLGQGSETQYF
abundance: few; v_gene: TRBV18; len: 15; j_gene: TRBJ1-2; d_gene: -; CDR3nt: TGTGCCAGCTCACTTTACAGGGATCCTAACTATGGCTACACCTTC; CDR3aa: CASSLYRDPNYGYTF
abundance: -; v_gene: TRBV28; len: 19; j_gene: TRBJ2-7; d_gene: TRBD1; CDR3nt: TGTGCCAGCAGTTTAGTGCGACACCAGGGGACAGACTTACTCTACGAGCAGTACTTC; CDR3aa: CASSLVRHQGTDLLYEQYF
abundance: -; v_gene: TRBV4-2; len: 18; j_gene: TRBJ2-5; d_gene: TRBD2; CDR3nt: TGTGCCAGCAGCCAAGATTTGGCGGGAGGGGCCCCCAAAGAGACCCAGTACTTC; CDR3aa: CASSQDLAGGAPKETQYF
abundance: once; v_gene: TRBV9; len: 17; j_gene: TRBJ1-1; d_gene: -; CDR3nt: TGTGCCAGCAGCCCTCACCTCAGGAGGGTAAAGAACACTGAAGCTTTCTTT; CDR3aa: CASSPHLRRVKNTEAFF
abundance: -; v_gene: TRBV4-1; len: 15; j_gene: TRBJ2-6; d_gene: -; CDR3nt: TGCGCCAGCAGCCAAAGACGGGCTGGGGCCAACGTCCTGACTTTC; CDR3aa: CASSQRRAGANVLTF